The entry that follows covers one T cell receptor beta chain sequence. As yet, its antigen is unknown. TCR alpha and TCR beta cDNA libraries carrying sample barcodes and UMIs came from 5'RACE with constant-segment primers. One entry per CDR3 protein, called by TCRdb with MiXCR from the 5' RACE reads. This sample has about 140,000 distinct CDR3 sequences; 19% occur once, and the top ten carry around 2.4%. The data were obtained in a study of T-cell memory formation after mild COVID-19. Findings and caveats of the study: CD4/CD8 balance characterized clones contracting day 15 to 85, and CD4+ skew characterized later expanders.

The clonotype was recovered from an adult woman who had mild COVID-19 (a few samples of this study predate the infection). Cell type and time point are not known. The sequenced sample was PBMCs or a T cell subset sorted from them (not recorded which).

DNA of the CDR3: TGCGCCAGCAGCGACACGATGAACACTGAAGCTTTCTTT. It specifies CASSDTMNTEAFF. The chain uses TRBV5-1 and TRBJ1-1; D gene unclear. V was shortened by 4 bases and J by 0 bases, with 7 bases between the two germline ends. The CDR3 sequence is 13 residues long. Germline V gene data show CDR1 as SGHRS and CDR2 as YFSETQ.